A selection of T cell receptor beta chains follows, all from one sample in a study of T cell changes during pregnancy in multiple sclerosis. The repertoire was sequenced with immunoSEQ multiplex PCR; TCRdb's copy has only in-frame clones and lacks some. The repertoire holds 45,000 to 60,000 clones, with approximately 92% as singletons. This material consisted of CD4+ T cells from peripheral blood mononuclear cells, taken in the third trimester of pregnancy. The receptors stem from a female donor with multiple sclerosis, enrolled in a pregnancy study. Both conserved end residues are part of each CDR3. Each record gives: V gene, J gene, D gene, clone size, CDR3 protein, CDR3 DNA. A D gene is named only where the DNA matches it firmly. A row's size may be missing; if present it is once, few, many or a size class.

TRBV29-1	TRBJ2-3	TRBD2	NA	CSVLAGFTDTQYF	TGCAGCGTATTAGCGGGGTTCACAGATACGCAGTATTTT
TRBV7-2	TRBJ1-1	NA	NA	CASSQGRNTEAFF	TGTGCCAGCAGCCAGGGGAGAAACACTGAAGCTTTCTTT
TRBV28	TRBJ2-7	TRBD2	NA	CASSRVRASGAYEQYF	TGTGCCAGCAGTCGAGTAAGGGCTAGCGGGGCCTACGAGCAGTACTTC
TRBV19	TRBJ2-7	NA	NA	CASSGPGLGTYEQYF	TGTGCCAGTAGCGGACCGGGACTGGGGACGTACGAGCAGTACTTC
TRBV2	TRBJ2-4	NA	NA	CASSVDRRDIQYF	TGTGCCAGCAGTGTGGATAGGAGGGACATTCAGTACTTC
TRBV5-8	TRBJ1-1	NA	few	CASSLVRGTEAFF	TGTGCCAGCAGCTTGGTCCGGGGGACTGAAGCTTTCTTT
TRBV5-1	TRBJ1-4	NA	NA	CASSPDTGGPGEKLFF	TGCGCCAGCAGCCCGGATACGGGAGGCCCCGGGGAAAAACTGTTTTTT
TRBV19	TRBJ2-3	TRBD2	once	CASSLLGGSLPDTQYF	TGTGCCAGTAGCCTCCTGGGAGGGAGTCTCCCAGATACGCAGTATTTT
TRBV9	TRBJ1-3	NA	NA	CASTDQGFGNTIYF	TGTGCCAGCACCGATCAGGGCTTTGGAAACACCATATATTTT
TRBV6-6	TRBJ2-7	TRBD2	NA	CASSYERESSYEQYF	TGTGCCAGCAGTTACGAGCGGGAGAGCTCCTACGAGCAGTACTTC
TRBV11-2	TRBJ2-7	NA	NA	CASSSGSYEQYF	TGTGCCAGCAGCTCCGGCTCCTACGAGCAGTACTTC
TRBV2	TRBJ1-4	TRBD1	NA	CASSAGTGEKLFF	TGTGCCAGCAGCGCTGGGACAGGGGAAAAACTGTTTTTT
TRBV9	TRBJ1-1	TRBD1	NA	CASSVVTGDTEAFF	TGTGCCAGCAGCGTAGTTACAGGGGACACTGAAGCTTTCTTT
TRBV30	TRBJ1-2	NA	NA	CAWGLRGNYGYTF	TGTGCCTGGGGGCTAAGGGGAAACTATGGCTACACCTTC
TRBV6-5	TRBJ1-1	TRBD1	NA	CASSSRGPTEAFF	TGTGCCAGCAGTAGCAGGGGGCCAACTGAAGCTTTCTTT
TRBV7-2	TRBJ2-3	NA	NA	CASSFTLNPGDTQYF	TGTGCCAGCAGCTTCACTCTTAATCCCGGAGATACGCAGTATTTT
TRBV28	TRBJ2-3	TRBD1	NA	CASSFGQGGTDTQYF	TGTGCCAGCAGTTTCGGACAGGGTGGTACAGATACGCAGTATTTT
TRBV19	TRBJ2-2	TRBD1	NA	CASSPGTGIGELFF	TGTGCCAGTAGTCCGGGGACAGGGATCGGGGAGCTGTTTTTT
TRBV10-3	TRBJ2-5	TRBD1	NA	CAISPGQLQETQYF	TGTGCCATCAGTCCGGGACAGCTCCAAGAGACCCAGTACTTC
TRBV10-2	TRBJ2-1	TRBD1	NA	CASSEGTGSSQQFF	TGCGCCAGCAGTGAAGGGACAGGCTCTTCGCAGCAGTTCTTC
TRBV28	TRBJ2-3	TRBD2	NA	CASLAGGPDTQYF	TGTGCCAGCTTAGCGGGAGGGCCAGATACGCAGTATTTT
TRBV27	TRBJ2-7	NA	NA	CASSSQTYEQYF	TGTGCCAGCAGTTCACAAACCTACGAGCAGTACTTC
TRBV2	TRBJ2-7	NA	NA	CASRYRPRAYEQYF	TGTGCCAGCAGGTACAGGCCACGCGCCTACGAGCAGTACTTC
TRBV7-2	TRBJ1-5	TRBD1	NA	CASSRTGIIRSQPQHF	TGTGCCAGCAGCCGGACAGGGATTATAAGGTCTCAGCCCCAGCATTTT
TRBV28	TRBJ1-2	NA	NA	CASSLGVSMGGYTF	TGTGCCAGCAGTTTAGGCGTCTCCATGGGCGGCTACACCTTC
TRBV30	TRBJ1-5	TRBD1	NA	CAWGDRENQPQHF	TGTGCCTGGGGGGACAGGGAAAATCAGCCCCAGCATTTT
TRBV5-4	TRBJ2-5	NA	NA	CASSLVEQETQYF	TGTGCCAGCAGCTTGGTGGAGCAAGAGACCCAGTACTTC
TRBV7-8	TRBJ2-7	NA	NA	CASSLSYAGGGHWDEQYF	TGTGCCAGCAGCTTATCTTACGCTGGAGGGGGCCACTGGGACGAGCAGTACTTC
TRBV6-6	TRBJ2-7	TRBD2	NA	CASRFATSGSYEQYF	TGTGCCAGCAGGTTCGCGACTAGCGGGAGCTACGAGCAGTACTTC
TRBV19	TRBJ1-5	NA	NA	CASGRTNSGNQPQHF	TGTGCCAGTGGAAGGACTAATAGCGGCAATCAGCCCCAGCATTTT
TRBV27	TRBJ2-6	TRBD1	NA	CASSLRPGTETSGANVLTF	TGTGCCAGCAGTTTAAGGCCTGGGACAGAAACATCTGGGGCCAACGTCCTGACTTTC
TRBV2	TRBJ2-1	TRBD2	NA	CASTRTSGSNPYNEQFF	TGTGCCAGCACTAGGACTAGCGGGAGTAACCCCTACAATGAGCAGTTCTTC
TRBV5-1	TRBJ1-1	TRBD1	NA	CASTAMTGVNTEAFF	TGCGCCAGCACTGCTATGACAGGGGTGAACACTGAAGCTTTCTTT
TRBV11-2	TRBJ2-7	NA	NA	CASSLSGRNYLPYEQYF	TGTGCCAGCAGCCTTTCCGGGAGAAATTACCTTCCCTACGAGCAGTACTTC
TRBV5-4	TRBJ2-7	TRBD1	NA	CASSFLNRGQNEQYF	TGTGCCAGCAGCTTTTTAAACAGGGGGCAGAACGAGCAGTACTTC
TRBV4-2	TRBJ2-2	TRBD2	NA	CASSTRTSGTDTGELFF	TGTGCCAGCAGCACCAGGACTAGCGGAACAGACACCGGGGAGCTGTTTTTT
TRBV7-9	TRBJ2-5	TRBD2	NA	CASSLVSGGETQYF	TGTGCCAGCAGCTTAGTTTCGGGAGGAGAGACCCAGTACTTC
TRBV30	TRBJ2-3	TRBD2	NA	CAWRGTRRSADTQYF	TGTGCCTGGAGAGGGACTAGAAGGTCAGCAGATACGCAGTATTTT
TRBV9	TRBJ1-2	TRBD1	NA	CASSARDRGPANYGYTF	TGTGCCAGCAGTGCCCGGGACAGGGGGCCCGCTAACTATGGCTACACCTTC
TRBV9	TRBJ2-3	NA	once	CASSVGGGSITDTQYF	TGTGCCAGCAGCGTAGGCGGAGGAAGTATCACAGATACGCAGTATTTT
TRBV29-1	TRBJ2-7	TRBD1	NA	CSVGPRQGPYEQYF	TGCAGCGTTGGTCCGAGACAGGGACCTTACGAGCAGTACTTC
TRBV7-9	TRBJ2-3	NA	once	CASSFWPPSTDTQYF	TGTGCCAGCAGCTTTTGGCCGCCTAGCACAGATACGCAGTATTTT